These T cell receptor beta chains were read from a single sample in a study of a mutant IDH1 vaccine in newly diagnosed glioma. The antigens these receptors bind are not known. TCRdb keeps only in-frame clones here, not all; method: immunoSEQ multiplex PCR. The sample carries around 30,000 clones, 85% to 90% recorded once. The sample in question was PBMCs, obtained from a glioma patient whose treatment included an IDH1 peptide vaccine. Receptor source: a man between 18 and 29 years old with glioma. CDR3s include the opening cysteine and the closing phenylalanine or tryptophan. D genes are given only for firm matches. Size values are once, few and many counts, or a class for expanded clones, and some rows have none.

v_call: TRBV29-1
j_call: TRBJ1-4
clone_size: .
d_call: .
cdr3_nt: TGCAGCGTTGATCGTGTATCGGGAGAAAAACTGTTTTTT
cdr3_aa: CSVDRVSGEKLFF

v_call: TRBV6-6
j_call: TRBJ2-7
clone_size: .
d_call: TRBD1
cdr3_nt: TGTGCCAGCAGTAACCGGGACAGGGCCTACGAGCAGTACTTC
cdr3_aa: CASSNRDRAYEQYF

v_call: TRBV27
j_call: TRBJ1-2
clone_size: .
d_call: .
cdr3_nt: TGTGCCAGCAGCCCCTTGGGATATGGCTACACCTTC
cdr3_aa: CASSPLGYGYTF

v_call: TRBV4-2
j_call: TRBJ2-7
clone_size: .
d_call: TRBD2
cdr3_nt: TGTGCCAGCAGTCCGCGGGCTAGCGGGGAACTGGAGCAGTACTTC
cdr3_aa: CASSPRASGELEQYF

v_call: TRBV25-1
j_call: TRBJ2-3
clone_size: medium-sized
d_call: .
cdr3_nt: TGTGCCAGCAGTGATGGGGGGCCCTCAGATACGCAGTATTTT
cdr3_aa: CASSDGGPSDTQYF

v_call: TRBV7-2
j_call: TRBJ1-5
clone_size: .
d_call: .
cdr3_nt: TGTGCCAGCAGCTTAGTGGGGCAGGGGACTCAGCCCCAGCATTTT
cdr3_aa: CASSLVGQGTQPQHF

v_call: TRBV5-1
j_call: TRBJ2-2
clone_size: .
d_call: .
cdr3_nt: TGCGCCAGCAGCTTGGCCGGGGTTCCCGGGGAGCTGTTTTTT
cdr3_aa: CASSLAGVPGELFF

v_call: TRBV7-2
j_call: TRBJ1-5
clone_size: .
d_call: TRBD1
cdr3_nt: TGTGCCAGCAGTCTTGGACAGGGGCGCCCCCAGCATTTT
cdr3_aa: CASSLGQGRPQHF

v_call: TRBV10-1
j_call: TRBJ1-4
clone_size: .
d_call: TRBD1
cdr3_nt: TGCGCCAGAGGGACAGGTTCTAATGAAAAACTGTTTTTT
cdr3_aa: CARGTGSNEKLFF

v_call: TRBV27
j_call: TRBJ2-7
clone_size: .
d_call: TRBD1
cdr3_nt: TGTGCCAGCAGTTTATCATCCCCCCGGCAGGGGGCCTACGAGCAGTACTTC
cdr3_aa: CASSLSSPRQGAYEQYF

v_call: TRBV10-3
j_call: TRBJ1-1
clone_size: .
d_call: TRBD1
cdr3_nt: TGTGCCATCAGTGGGGCAGGGGGGATCGGCACTGAAGCTTTCTTT
cdr3_aa: CAISGAGGIGTEAFF

v_call: TRBV6-1
j_call: TRBJ2-7
clone_size: .
d_call: TRBD2
cdr3_nt: TGTGCCAGCAGGACTAGCGAGAGCTCCTACGAGCAGTACTTC
cdr3_aa: CASRTSESSYEQYF